This is a list of T cell receptor beta chains from one sample in a study of human T cells and chemical hapten exposure. TCRdb re-called the RACE reads with MiXCR, one entry per CDR3 protein. The sample lists just over 80,000 distinct CDR3 sequences; roughly 10% were seen once. Sequenced here: whole blood, sampled in connection with sensitization to the hapten diphenylcyclopropenone (DPC). These TCRs come from a woman aged 45-60 years with alopecia areata. Some clones in this sample may be carry-over from other donors' samples. Each CDR3 is given with its conserved first and last residue. The order of the fields is V gene, D gene, clone size, J gene, CDR3 DNA, CDR3 protein. A D gene is named only where the DNA matches it firmly. Size is stated for part of the rows, as once, few or many counts, or as a class when the clone is expanded.

v_call: TRBV2
d_call: NA
clone_size: few
j_call: TRBJ1-2
cdr3_nt: TGTGCCAGCAGAGACGACAGATCCTCCCTCTATGGCTACACCTTC
cdr3_aa: CASRDDRSSLYGYTF

v_call: TRBV29-1
d_call: NA
clone_size: many
j_call: TRBJ2-1
cdr3_nt: TGCAGCGTAGACCGGGGCTACGAGCAGTTCTTC
cdr3_aa: CSVDRGYEQFF

v_call: TRBV20-1
d_call: NA
clone_size: many
j_call: TRBJ1-6
cdr3_nt: TGCAGTGCTCCGGACATGGGGTCACCCCTCCACTTT
cdr3_aa: CSAPDMGSPLHF

v_call: TRBV7-6
d_call: TRBD2
clone_size: NA
j_call: TRBJ2-1
cdr3_nt: TGTGCCAGCAGCTTAAGCGCGGGGGGTACACAGTTCTTC
cdr3_aa: CASSLSAGGTQFF

v_call: TRBV19
d_call: NA
clone_size: few
j_call: TRBJ1-3
cdr3_nt: TGTGCCAGTAGTACCAGGTCCAATGGAAACACCATATATTTT
cdr3_aa: CASSTRSNGNTIYF

v_call: TRBV20-1
d_call: NA
clone_size: many
j_call: TRBJ2-7
cdr3_nt: TGCAGTGCTACCGAGTCCCTCTACGAGCAGTACTTC
cdr3_aa: CSATESLYEQYF

v_call: TRBV29-1
d_call: NA
clone_size: many
j_call: TRBJ2-1
cdr3_nt: TGCAGCGTTGGAAACCCCAATGAGCAGTTCTTC
cdr3_aa: CSVGNPNEQFF

v_call: TRBV5-1
d_call: TRBD1
clone_size: NA
j_call: TRBJ2-1
cdr3_nt: TGCGCCAGCAGCTTGGCTTTCGACAGGGGGGTAAATGAGCAGTTCTTC
cdr3_aa: CASSLAFDRGVNEQFF

v_call: TRBV2
d_call: NA
clone_size: few
j_call: TRBJ1-2
cdr3_nt: TGTGCCAGCAGTGACCAGAACTATGGCTACACCTTC
cdr3_aa: CASSDQNYGYTF

v_call: TRBV28
d_call: NA
clone_size: few
j_call: TRBJ2-2
cdr3_nt: TGTGCCAGCAGTTTTCCCGGGACCACCGGGGAGCTGTTTTTT
cdr3_aa: CASSFPGTTGELFF

v_call: TRBV29-1
d_call: NA
clone_size: NA
j_call: TRBJ2-5
cdr3_nt: TGCAGCGTTGAAGTGGCCCGCCGGGAGACCCAGTACTTC
cdr3_aa: CSVEVARRETQYF

v_call: TRBV5-1
d_call: TRBD1
clone_size: NA
j_call: TRBJ1-5
cdr3_nt: TGCGCCAGCAGCTGGACAGGGGATCAGCCCCAGCATTTT
cdr3_aa: CASSWTGDQPQHF

v_call: TRBV9
d_call: TRBD2
clone_size: NA
j_call: TRBJ2-3
cdr3_nt: TGTGCCAGCAGCGTAGGGTTCCAGCGGGGGACCACAGATACGCAGTATTTT
cdr3_aa: CASSVGFQRGTTDTQYF

v_call: TRBV11-2
d_call: NA
clone_size: NA
j_call: TRBJ2-6
cdr3_nt: TGTGCCAGCAGCCTAACCCGGACAGCCATCTCTGGGGCCAACGTCCTGACTTTC
cdr3_aa: CASSLTRTAISGANVLTF